This TCR beta chain was observed in a study of T cell responses to AZD1222 COVID-19 vaccine. Study details: Second-dose groups at about 4 or about 12 weeks were pooled.

Study-level results: Unmutated variant regions are reportedly targeted by nearly half of spike-specific TCRs. Mapped onto spike, vaccine-associated CD4 TCRs spanned it and were dominant at 160-218 and 743-854. Donors, mostly white British, included more females; clonal diversity was possibly underestimated.

The CDR3 is 16 residues long. From germline, CDR1 is LNHDA and CDR2 SQIVND (reference sequence). Trimming left V 7 bases short and J 0 bases short, with 16 bases between. In its sample, this clone was seen a few times. Antigen unknown. Using immunoSEQ multiplex PCR, the repertoire was profiled, and TCRdb retains in-frame clones only, with some absent. The data contain approximately 180,000 clones, about nine tenths of them singletons. The material was peripheral blood, obtained on day 0 of AZD1222 vaccination. This clonotype originated in an adult in good health. This rearrangement joins TRBV19 to TRBJ1-3; D uncertain. The chain's CDR3 is CASIFTGSYSGNTIYF. Here the CDR3 DNA reads TGTGCCAGTATCTTCACGGGCAGTTACTCTGGAAACACCATATATTTT.